This is a list of T cell receptor beta chains from one sample in a study of T-cell reconstitution after alpha-beta-depleted transplantation in children. One entry per CDR3 protein, called by TCRdb with MiXCR from the PCR reads. Seen here are hundreds of thousands of distinct CDR3 sequences, over 9% observed once, and the top ten hold about 8%. Sequences were derived from PBMCs, sampled before TCRalphabeta/CD19-depleted stem cell transplant. These receptors all come from a boy under two years old with acute myeloid leukemia, due to receive a stem cell transplant. Each CDR3 is given with its conserved first and last residue. Each record gives: J gene, D gene, V gene, clone size, CDR3 DNA, CDR3 protein. D genes are given only for firm matches. A row's size may be missing; if present it is once, few, many or a size class.

TRBJ2-1 NA TRBV9 many TGTGCCAGCAGCTGGGGGGGCGGGTCCTACAATGAGCAGTTCTTC CASSWGGGSYNEQFF
TRBJ2-7 NA TRBV5-4 many TGTGCCAGCAGCTTGGAGGTGGGGAGATCCTACGAGCAGTACTTC CASSLEVGRSYEQYF
TRBJ2-3 TRBD2 TRBV7-6 many TGTGCCAGCAGCTCCAGACTAGCGGGAGGGCCAGATACGCAGTATTTT CASSSRLAGGPDTQYF
TRBJ2-1 NA TRBV7-3 many TGTGCCAGCAGCTTGGCTCCTCTCGAAGGTGAGCAGTTCTTC CASSLAPLEGEQFF
TRBJ1-2 TRBD1 TRBV28 NA TGTGCCAGCAGTTCCTCAGGGGGCGGCTACACCTTC CASSSSGGGYTF
TRBJ2-5 TRBD2 TRBV12-3/TRBV12-4 many TGTGCCAGCAGTCCCGAGCGGGAGCCCCGGGAGACCCAGTACTTC CASSPEREPRETQYF
TRBJ2-1 TRBD2 TRBV7-3 NA TGTGCCAGCAGCCCGGACGGGGCTAGCGGGGGGGCTCAGTTCTTC CASSPDGASGGAQFF
TRBJ1-3 TRBD1 TRBV19 many TGTGCCAGTAGTATAATCCCGACAGGGGCTGGAAACACCATATATTTT CASSIIPTGAGNTIYF
TRBJ2-2 NA TRBV6-2/TRBV6-3 many TGTGCCAGCAGAGTGCCCCCCACTAGCACCGGGGAGCTGTTTTTT CASRVPPTSTGELFF
TRBJ2-7 NA TRBV21-1 many TGTGCCAGCAGCGGCCAGGGACACCCCTCCGAGCAGTACTTC CASSGQGHPSEQYF
TRBJ2-1 TRBD1 TRBV29-1 many TGCAGCGTTGACAGGGGGCAAAACAATGAGCAGTTCTTC CSVDRGQNNEQFF
TRBJ2-7 NA TRBV20-1 NA TGCAGTGCTAGGGCTGGGGTGGCCGAGCAGTACTTC CSARAGVAEQYF
TRBJ2-1 TRBD2 TRBV18 many TGTGCCAGCTCACAAGCGGGAGGGCCTGACAATGAGCAGTTCTTC CASSQAGGPDNEQFF
TRBJ2-7 NA TRBV3-1 many TGTGCCAGCAGCCAAGCCAGCTACGAGCAGTACTTC CASSQASYEQYF
TRBJ2-7 NA TRBV28 NA TGTGCCATCAGCCCCCCCGGTGCCTACGAGCAGTACTTC CAISPPGAYEQYF
TRBJ2-1 NA TRBV7-2 few TGTGCCAGCAGCTTAACGGCGGCTAACCCACCAAGGGGTGAGCAGTTCTTC CASSLTAANPPRGEQFF
TRBJ2-5 TRBD1 TRBV7-2 many TGTGCCAGCAGCTTTCGGGACAGGTCCGGAGCGACCCAGTACTTC CASSFRDRSGATQYF
TRBJ2-2 TRBD1 TRBV29-1 many TGCAGCGTTGATGCGCCGGGACAGGGTAACACCGGGGAGCTGTTTTTT CSVDAPGQGNTGELFF
TRBJ1-5 NA TRBV30 many TGTGCCTGGAGTACAGGGAGTGGCAATCAGCCCCAGCATTTT CAWSTGSGNQPQHF
TRBJ2-5 TRBD2 TRBV20-1 few TGCAGTGCTCCACGGACTAGCGGGAAGACCCAGTACTTC CSAPRTSGKTQYF
TRBJ2-1 TRBD1 TRBV6-6 NA TGTGCCAGCCGGGACAGGAGATACAATGAGCAGTTCTTC CASRDRRYNEQFF
TRBJ1-1 NA TRBV7-9 few TGTGCCAGCAGCCCCATCAAGGGGAGTCTGAACACTGAAGCTTTCTTT CASSPIKGSLNTEAFF
TRBJ1-2 TRBD1 TRBV29-1 NA TGCAGCGTTGAGAGTGACAGGGGGTACTATGGCTACACCTTC CSVESDRGYYGYTF
TRBJ2-2 TRBD2 TRBV24-1 few TGTGCCACCAGTGGGTCTAGCGGGAGGGCCGGCACCGGGGAGCTGTTTTTT CATSGSSGRAGTGELFF
TRBJ1-1 NA TRBV7-3 many TGTGCCAGCAGCTTAGAGGGGGGTCGAGGGAACACTGAAGCTTTCTTT CASSLEGGRGNTEAFF
TRBJ1-1 NA TRBV28 NA TGTGCCAGCAGTTTTTTGGCAACTTTGAACACTGAAGCTTTCTTT CASSFLATLNTEAFF
TRBJ2-7 NA TRBV11-2 many TGTGCCAGCAGCCGGACCCCGGATCGGGTCTGCTCCACCTACGAGCAGTACTTC CASSRTPDRVCSTYEQYF
TRBJ2-1 TRBD2 TRBV5-1 many TGCGCCAGCAGCACCGCGGGGGGGCCGTCCTACAATGAGCAGTTCTTC CASSTAGGPSYNEQFF
TRBJ2-1 TRBD2 TRBV7-6 many TGTGCCAGCAGCCCCAGCCCCCTTAGCGGGAGATTGAACAATGAGCAGTTCTTC CASSPSPLSGRLNNEQFF
TRBJ2-2 TRBD2 TRBV20-1 many TGCAGTGCTAGACTAGCGGGAGACACCGGGGAGCTGTTTTTT CSARLAGDTGELFF
TRBJ2-7 TRBD1 TRBV10-3 many TGTGCCATCAGTCCCTCGGGGACAGGGGCCAGCGAGCAGTACTTC CAISPSGTGASEQYF